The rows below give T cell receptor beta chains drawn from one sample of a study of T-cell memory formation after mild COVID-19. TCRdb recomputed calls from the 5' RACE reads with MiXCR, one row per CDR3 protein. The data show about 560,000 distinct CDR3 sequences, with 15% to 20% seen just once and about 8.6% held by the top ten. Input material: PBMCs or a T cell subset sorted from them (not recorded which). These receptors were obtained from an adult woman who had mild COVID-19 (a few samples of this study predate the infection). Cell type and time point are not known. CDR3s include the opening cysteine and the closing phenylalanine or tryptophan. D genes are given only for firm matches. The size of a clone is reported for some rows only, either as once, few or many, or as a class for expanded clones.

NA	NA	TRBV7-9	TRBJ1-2	CASDYTHGYTF	TGTGCCAGCGACTATACCCATGGCTACACCTTC
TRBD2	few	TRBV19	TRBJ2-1	CASRASGANYNEQFF	TGTGCCAGTAGGGCTAGCGGGGCTAACTACAATGAGCAGTTCTTC
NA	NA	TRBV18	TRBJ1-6	CASSPLGTYNSPLHF	TGTGCCAGCTCACCACTGGGGACCTATAATTCACCCCTCCACTTT
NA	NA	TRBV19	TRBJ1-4	CASSIDMTRVNEKLFF	TGTGCCAGTAGTATAGACATGACGCGAGTTAATGAAAAACTGTTTTTT
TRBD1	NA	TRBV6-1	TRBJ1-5	CASSEAHRTGDPRNQPQHF	TGTGCCAGCAGTGAAGCGCACCGAACAGGGGACCCTCGCAATCAGCCCCAGCATTTT
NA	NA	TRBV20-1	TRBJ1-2	CSARLRGAENYGYTF	TGCAGTGCTAGGCTAAGAGGGGCAGAGAACTATGGCTACACCTTC
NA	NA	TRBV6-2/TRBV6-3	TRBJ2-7	CASSASAYFGSSYEQYF	TGTGCCAGCAGTGCTAGCGCCTACTTCGGGAGTTCCTACGAGCAGTACTTC
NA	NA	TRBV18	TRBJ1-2	CASSPPVSGAHGYTF	TGTGCCAGCTCACCACCCGTTTCAGGGGCGCATGGCTACACCTTC
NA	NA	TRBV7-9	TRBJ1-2	CASWGYDYGYTF	TGTGCCAGCTGGGGATACGACTATGGCTACACCTTC
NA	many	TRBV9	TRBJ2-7	CASSVGPSSYEQYF	TGTGCCAGCAGCGTCGGCCCTAGCAGCTACGAGCAGTACTTC
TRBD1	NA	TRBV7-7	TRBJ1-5	CASSWRQGRNQPQHF	TGTGCCAGCAGCTGGAGACAGGGAAGAAATCAGCCCCAGCATTTT
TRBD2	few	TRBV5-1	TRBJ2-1	CASTRTSGYNEQFF	TGCGCCAGCACTAGGACTAGCGGCTACAATGAGCAGTTCTTC
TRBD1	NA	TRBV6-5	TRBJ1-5	CASRKTGGGNQPQHF	TGTGCCAGCAGAAAGACAGGGGGCGGCAATCAGCCCCAGCATTTT
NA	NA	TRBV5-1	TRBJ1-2	CASSRTPGEWGYTF	TGCGCCAGCAGCCGTACCCCGGGGGAGTGGGGCTACACCTTC
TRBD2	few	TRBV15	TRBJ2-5	CATSRDQAGGQETQYF	TGTGCCACCAGCAGAGATCAGGCGGGAGGGCAGGAGACCCAGTACTTC
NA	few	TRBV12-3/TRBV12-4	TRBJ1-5	CASTPHGQSNQPQHF	TGTGCCAGCACCCCCCACGGACAGTCCAATCAGCCCCAGCATTTT
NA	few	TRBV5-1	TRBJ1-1	CASSTGSRTEAFF	TGCGCCAGCAGCACAGGCAGCAGGACTGAAGCTTTCTTT
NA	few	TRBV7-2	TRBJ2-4	CASSLETWRSLNIQYF	TGTGCCAGCAGCTTAGAAACCTGGAGATCGTTAAACATTCAGTACTTC
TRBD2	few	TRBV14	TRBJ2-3	CASSHRRTSGRNRYLGTQYF	TGTGCCAGCAGCCACCGCCGGACTAGCGGGAGAAATAGGTACTTAGGTACGCAGTATTTT
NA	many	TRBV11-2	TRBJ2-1	CASSSKSLRDGSSYNEQFF	TGTGCCAGCAGCTCAAAATCTCTACGGGACGGGAGCTCCTACAATGAGCAGTTCTTC
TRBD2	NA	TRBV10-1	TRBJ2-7	CASSEDRTSGMGEQYF	TGCGCCAGCAGCGAAGACAGGACTAGCGGGATGGGCGAGCAGTACTTC
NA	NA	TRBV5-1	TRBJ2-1	CASSARVLRGRYNEQFF	TGCGCCAGCAGCGCCCGAGTGCTCCGGGGGCGGTACAATGAGCAGTTCTTC
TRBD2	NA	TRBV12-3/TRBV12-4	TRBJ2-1	CASSNPTSAQGNEQFF	TGTGCCAGCAGCAACCCAACTAGCGCCCAAGGGAATGAGCAGTTCTTC
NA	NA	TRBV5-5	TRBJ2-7	CASSTGNIYEQYF	TGTGCCAGCAGCACGGGTAATATTTACGAGCAGTACTTC
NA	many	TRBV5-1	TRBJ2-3	CASSPGTEADTQYF	TGCGCCAGCAGCCCCGGAACCGAGGCAGATACGCAGTATTTT
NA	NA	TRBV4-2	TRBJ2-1	CASSQDGGRVENEQFF	TGTGCCAGCAGCCAAGATGGAGGTAGGGTTGAAAATGAGCAGTTCTTC
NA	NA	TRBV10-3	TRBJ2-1	CAISEGGGNEQFF	TGTGCCATCAGTGAAGGAGGGGGGAATGAGCAGTTCTTC
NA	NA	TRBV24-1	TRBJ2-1	CATSDSSGKNPFF	TGTGCCACCAGTGACTCCTCGGGTAAGAACCCGTTCTTC
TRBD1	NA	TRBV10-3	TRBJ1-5	CAISGQGAGSNQPQHF	TGTGCCATCAGTGGGCAGGGGGCTGGTAGCAATCAGCCCCAGCATTTT
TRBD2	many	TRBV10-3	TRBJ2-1	CAISSGTSGSTGEQFF	TGTGCCATCTCCTCCGGGACTAGCGGGAGTACCGGTGAGCAGTTCTTC
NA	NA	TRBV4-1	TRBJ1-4	CASSPRQGQTREKLFF	TGCGCCAGCAGCCCCAGACAAGGACAGACCAGGGAAAAACTGTTTTTT
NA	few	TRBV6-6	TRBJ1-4	CASSYSSSTEHTTNEKLFF	TGTGCCAGCAGTTACTCGTCGTCCACCGAGCACACAACTAATGAAAAACTGTTTTTT
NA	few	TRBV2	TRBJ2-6	CASRPGQGAGANVLTF	TGTGCCAGCAGACCCGGGCAGGGCGCTGGGGCCAACGTCCTGACTTTC
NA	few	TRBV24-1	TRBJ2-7	CATSEEHEQYF	TGTGCCACCAGTGAGGAACACGAGCAGTACTTC
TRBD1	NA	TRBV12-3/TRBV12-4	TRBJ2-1	CASSLEGQGFIEQFF	TGTGCCAGCAGTTTAGAGGGACAGGGGTTTATTGAGCAGTTCTTC
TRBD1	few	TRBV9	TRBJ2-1	CASSVTTGHEQFF	TGTGCCAGCAGCGTAACGACAGGGCATGAGCAGTTCTTC
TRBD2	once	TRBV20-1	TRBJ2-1	CSARRLAGPYNEQFF	TGCAGTGCCCGCAGACTAGCGGGGCCCTACAATGAGCAGTTCTTC
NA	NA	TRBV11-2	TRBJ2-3	CASSPRVGPVDTQYF	TGTGCCAGCAGCCCCCGGGTGGGACCGGTAGATACGCAGTATTTT
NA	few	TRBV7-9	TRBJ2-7	CASVSQGYEQYF	TGTGCCAGCGTGTCACAGGGCTACGAGCAGTACTTC
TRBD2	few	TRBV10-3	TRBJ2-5	CAISPIGPTSMVTQYF	TGTGCCATCAGCCCAATCGGCCCGACTAGCATGGTGACCCAGTACTTC